These 23 T cell receptor beta chains share one sample of origin, sequenced in a study of T-cell memory formation after mild COVID-19. MiXCR was run by TCRdb on the 5' RACE reads, yielding one entry per CDR3 protein. This table has fewer than 350,000 distinct CDR3 sequences, about a sixth appearing once. Sequencing used PBMCs or a T cell subset sorted from them (not recorded which). All receptors come from a man in his late teens or twenties who had mild COVID-19 (a few samples of this study predate the infection). Cell type and time point are not known.

The V call is TRBV12-3 or TRBV12-4, the J call TRBJ1-6; D is perhaps TRBD1 (6 bases). V was trimmed by 7 bases and J by 7 bases, leaving 14 bases between them. This CDR3 is 14 amino acids long. The DNA for the CDR3 is TGTGCCAGCACCCTCCAAGGGGGGAATTCACCCCTCCACTTT. Amino acids: CASTLQGGNSPLHF.

The V and J genes are TRBV12-3 or TRBV12-4 and TRBJ2-7; TRBD1 matches 10 bases. This CDR3 is 13 amino acids long. J was trimmed by 6 bases and V by 3 bases; bases with no gene match: 2. CDR3 nucleotides: TGTGCCAGCAGTTTGGGGACAGGGGCCGAGCAGTACGTC. Protein: CASSLGTGAEQYV.

The chain couples TRBV12-3 or TRBV12-4 to TRBJ1-2, with 12 bases identical to TRBD1. The J segment lost 4 bases and the V segment lost 5 bases, leaving 8 bases of the junction unmatched. The CDR3 extends over 16 amino acids. The CDR3 loop reads CASSPGTGGLFYGYTF. The CDR3 DNA reads as TGTGCCAGCAGTCCTGGGACAGGGGGCCTTTTCTATGGCTACACCTTC.

This clonotype was detected ten times or more. The chain employs TRBV7-6 and TRBJ2-7, with 7 nucleotides matching TRBD1. V lost 5 bases and J lost 0; bases outside the gene matches: 7. Germline V gene lookup returns CDR1 SGHVS and CDR2 FNYEAQ. The CDR3 consists of 15 residues. The CDR3 DNA sequence: TGTGCCAGCAGCCTACTCAGGGACAGCTCCTACGAGCAGTACTTC. Translated, it gives CASSLLRDSSYEQYF.

V usage is TRBV24-1 and J usage is TRBJ1-1, with D perhaps matching TRBD1 (5 bases). CDR1 is KGHDR and CDR2 is SFDVKD in the germline V gene. This CDR3 has 14 residues. Trimming took 7 bases from V and 1 from J, leaving 12 bases between them. Here the CDR3 reads CATRGTGGNTEAFF. CDR3 DNA sequence: TGTGCCACCAGGGGCACCGGGGGGAACACTGAAGCTTTCTTT.

This clonotype was seen only a few times. The chain has TRBV25-1 and TRBJ2-5; D may match TRBD1 or TRBD2 (5 bases each). The germline V gene encodes CDR1 MGHDK and CDR2 SYGVNS. With 2 bases removed from V and 2 bases from J, the gap between germline ends came to 18 bases. The CDR3 spans 17 residues. CDR3 nucleotide sequence: TGTGCCAGCAGTGAAATCAGGGCGCGGGCCGTTCAAGAGACCCAGTACTTC. As protein: CASSEIRARAVQETQYF.

The gene calls are TRBV9 and TRBJ2-6; unclear D gene. The CDR3 is 16 residues long. V was pared by 0 bases and J by 4 bases, with 11 bases between. Germline V gene lookup returns CDR1 SGDLS and CDR2 YYNGEE. This chain's CDR3 is CASSVGQHSGANVLTF. The DNA for the CDR3 is TGTGCCAGCAGCGTAGGGCAGCACTCCGGGGCCAACGTCCTGACTTTC.

V and J are TRBV20-1 and TRBJ2-1; weak D call: TRBD2 (6 bases). The CDR3 consists of 13 residues. V was trimmed by 3 bases and J by 2 bases, leaving 8 bases between them. Germline V gene lookup returns CDR1 DFQATT and CDR2 SNEGSKA (reference sequence). CDR3 sequence reads: CSASGGTYNEQFF. CDR3 DNA sequence: TGCAGTGCTAGTGGGGGGACCTACAATGAGCAGTTCTTC.

The V gene is TRBV2, the J gene TRBJ2-7, with a weak D call TRBD1 (6 bases). Per germline, CDR1 SNHLY and CDR2 FYNNEI. V was shortened by 3 bases and J by 8 bases, with 17 bases between the two germline ends. The CDR3 runs 14 residues. CDR3 sequence (DNA): TGTGCCAGCAGTGATGTGGGGGCCGGCTTGAAGCAGTACTTC. Protein: CASSDVGAGLKQYF.

The genes are TRBV5-1 and TRBJ1-1; D uncertain. This CDR3 has 14 residues. The V end was cut by 3 bases, the J end by 5 bases, with 14 bases between. CDR1 SGHRS and CDR2 YFSETQ come from the germline V gene. CDR3 bases: TGCGCCAGCAGCTCGGTTCTGCAAGGAACTGAAGCTTTCTTT. It specifies CASSSVLQGTEAFF.

The table lists this clonotype with many counts. The chain uses TRBV6-4 and TRBJ2-2; unclear D gene. Trimming stripped 3 bases from V and 5 bases from J, with 4 bases between. Germline CDR1 MRHNA, CDR2 SNTAGT. The CDR3 contains 12 residues. The DNA of the CDR3 is TGTGCCAGCAGTGAGGGGACCGGGGAGCTGTTTTTT. This translates into CASSEGTGELFF.

This clonotype was counted between two and nine times. The V and J genes are TRBV6-1 and TRBJ1-5; D not resolved. This CDR3 spans 13 amino acids. Germline assignment: CDR1 MNHNS and CDR2 SASEGT. The ends were cut back, 4 bases at V and 7 bases at J, with 11 bases in the middle. The DNA of the CDR3 is TGTGCCAGCAGTGGCGGGCCGTCGCAGCCCCAGCATTTT. Translation: CASSGGPSQPQHF.

The chain carries TRBV15 and TRBJ2-7; D might be TRBD1 (5 bases). V gave up 3 bases and J gave up 0 bases, with 9 bases separating them. This CDR3 contains 14 residues. CDR1 and CDR2 (germline): LNHNV, YYDKDF (reference sequence). The CDR3 sequence: CATSRTEGSYEQYV. CDR3 coding DNA: TGTGCCACCAGCAGGACAGAAGGCTCCTACGAGCAGTACGTC.

The chain links TRBV7-2 to TRBJ2-1; TRBD1 might be the D (6 bases). V was pared by 0 bases and J by 6 bases, with 12 bases between. The CDR3 has 15 amino acids. The germline CDR1 and CDR2 sequences are SGHTA and FQGNSA. The DNA for the CDR3 is TGTGCCAGCAGCTTAGCGGGACAAAGAGGCAATGAGCAGTTCTTC. Its translation: CASSLAGQRGNEQFF.

This clonotype came up a few times. The chain links TRBV28 to TRBJ2-7; perhaps D is TRBD1 or TRBD2 (6 bases each). The CDR3 is made up of 12 amino acids. The ends were cut back, 6 bases at V and 6 bases at J, with 12 bases in the middle. CDR1 MDHEN and CDR2 SYDVKM come from the germline V gene. DNA for the CDR3: TGTGCCAGCAGCTCGGGGGACACCGAGCAGTACGTC. It is translated as CASSSGDTEQYV.

This clonotype has only a few counts. The chain links TRBV5-1 to TRBJ2-5; D is possibly TRBD1 (6 bases). Trimming shortened V by 4 bases and J by 5 bases, and 12 bases separated the two germline ends. CDR1 is SGHRS, CDR2 YFSETQ, per germline. The CDR3 has 13 residues. DNA of the CDR3: TGCGCCAGCAGCCCGGGGACAAAGGAGACCCAGTACTTC. It is translated as CASSPGTKETQYF.

The chain has TRBV6-5 and TRBJ2-3; tentative D call: TRBD1 (5 bases). The end of the DNA fits TRBJ1-5 better, so the J call may be wrong. The length of the CDR3 is 14 residues. Looked up from germline, CDR1 is MNHEY and CDR2 is SVGAGI. The chain's CDR3 is CASSYVQGTDTQHF. CDR3 bases: TGTGCCAGCAGTTACGTTCAGGGCACAGATACGCAGCATTTT.

The rearrangement links TRBV7-2 to TRBJ2-3, with 7 positions matching TRBD1. This CDR3 is built from 14 residues. Trimming at V came to 3 bases and at J to 4 bases, leaving 4 bases not matched to a gene. Germline V gives CDR1 SGHTA, CDR2 FQGNSA. The CDR3, as DNA: TGTGCCAGCAGCTTCGGGACAGTTTCAGATACGCAGTATTTT. Its translation is CASSFGTVSDTQYF.

The table lists this clonotype with many counts. The chain uses TRBV15 and TRBJ1-2; D might be TRBD1 (6 bases). The CDR3 runs 14 residues. CDR1 and CDR2 (germline): LNHNV, YYDKDF (reference sequence). The V and J ends lost 8 bases and 0 bases respectively, with 13 bases between them. CDR3 bases: TGTGCCACCGCTGGACAGCGCGCTAACTATGGCTACACCTTC. Translated, it gives CATAGQRANYGYTF.

This clonotype was observed at least ten times. The chain joins TRBV6-4 to TRBJ1-2; 8 nucleotides agree with TRBD1. With V trimmed by 0 bases and J by 9 bases, 12 bases remained unmatched. CDR3 length equals 16 residues. Germline V CDR1 and CDR2: MRHNA, SNTAGT. The CDR3 sequence is CASSDSPGQGAESYTF. DNA for the CDR3: TGTGCCAGCAGTGACTCCCCCGGGCAGGGGGCAGAGAGCTACACCTTC.

This clonotype was seen only a few times. V usage is TRBV6-2 or TRBV6-3 and J usage is TRBJ2-3; D gene unclear. The CDR3 is 15 residues long. Looked up from germline, CDR1 is MNHEY and CDR2 is SVGEGT. V was shortened by 7 bases and J by 2 bases, with 16 bases between the two germline ends. CDR3 DNA sequence: TGTGCCAGCACCCGACTCCAGGCCGACACAGATACGCAGTATTTT. This translates into CASTRLQADTDTQYF.

The V gene is TRBV20-1, the J gene TRBJ1-2; D is ambiguous. V lost 5 bases, J lost 8 bases, and 12 bases lay in between. Per germline, CDR1 DFQATT and CDR2 SNEGSKA (reference sequence). CDR3 length equals 11 residues. CDR3 sequence (DNA): TGCAGTGCTCGGAGGGAAAAGGGCTACACCTTC. Translating gives CSARREKGYTF.

The V call is TRBV28, the J call TRBJ2-7, with TRBD1 identical over 9 bases. The CDR3 is 14 amino acids. Per germline, CDR1 MDHEN and CDR2 SYDVKM. Unmatched junction bases numbered 5, after V lost 4 bases and J lost 4 bases. The CDR3 sequence is CASSSRDRVYEQYV. In nucleotides, the CDR3 is TGTGCCAGCAGTTCTAGGGACAGGGTATACGAGCAGTACGTC.